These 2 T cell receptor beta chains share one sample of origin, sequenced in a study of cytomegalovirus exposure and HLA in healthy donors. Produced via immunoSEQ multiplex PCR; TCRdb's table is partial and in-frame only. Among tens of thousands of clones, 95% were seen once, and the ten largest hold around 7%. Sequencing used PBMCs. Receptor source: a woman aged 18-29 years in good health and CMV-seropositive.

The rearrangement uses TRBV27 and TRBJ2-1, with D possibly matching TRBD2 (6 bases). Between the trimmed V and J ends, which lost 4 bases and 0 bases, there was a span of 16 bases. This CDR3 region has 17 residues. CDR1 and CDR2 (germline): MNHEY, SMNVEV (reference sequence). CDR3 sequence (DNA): TGTGCCAGCAGTTGGGGGGTTACCACGAGCTCCTACAATGAGCAGTTCTTC. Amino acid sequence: CASSWGVTTSSYNEQFF.

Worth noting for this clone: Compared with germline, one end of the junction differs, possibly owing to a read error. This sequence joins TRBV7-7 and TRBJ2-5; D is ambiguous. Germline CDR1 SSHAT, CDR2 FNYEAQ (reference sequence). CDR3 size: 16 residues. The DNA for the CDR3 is TGTGCTAGCAGCTTCGGTGCGTCGGCAGGCCGGGAGACCCAGTACTTC. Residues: CASSFGASAGRETQYF.